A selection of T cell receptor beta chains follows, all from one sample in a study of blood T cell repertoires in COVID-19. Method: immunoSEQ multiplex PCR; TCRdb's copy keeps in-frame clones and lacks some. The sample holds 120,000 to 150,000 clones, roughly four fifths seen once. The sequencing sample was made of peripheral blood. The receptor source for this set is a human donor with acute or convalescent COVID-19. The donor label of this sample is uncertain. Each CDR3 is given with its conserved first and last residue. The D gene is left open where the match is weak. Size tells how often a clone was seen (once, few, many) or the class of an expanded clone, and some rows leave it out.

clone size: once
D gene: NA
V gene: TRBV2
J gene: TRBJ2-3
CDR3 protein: CASTLSGQSVSTDTQYF
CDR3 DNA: TGTGCCAGCACTCTCAGCGGACAGTCCGTAAGCACAGATACGCAGTATTTT

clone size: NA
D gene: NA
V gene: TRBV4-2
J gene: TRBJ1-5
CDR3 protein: CASSPGQSDQPQHF
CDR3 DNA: TGTGCCAGCAGCCCAGGACAATCAGATCAGCCCCAGCATTTT

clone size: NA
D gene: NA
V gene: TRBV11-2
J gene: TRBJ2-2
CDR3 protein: CASSPHERGNGELFF
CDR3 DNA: TGTGCCAGCAGCCCTCACGAGAGGGGGAACGGGGAGCTGTTTTTT

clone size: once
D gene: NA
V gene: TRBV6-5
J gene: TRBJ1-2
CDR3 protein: CASSPGHLRYTF
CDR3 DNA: TGTGCCAGCAGCCCCGGACACCTCCGCTACACCTTC

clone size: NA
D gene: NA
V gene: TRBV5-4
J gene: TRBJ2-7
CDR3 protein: CASSPLGGSYEQYF
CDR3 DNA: TGTGCCAGCAGCCCCCTAGGTGGCAGCTACGAGCAGTACTTC

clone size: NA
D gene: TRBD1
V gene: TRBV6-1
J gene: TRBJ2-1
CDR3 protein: CASSGRPGTGSYNEQFF
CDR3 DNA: TGTGCCAGCAGTGGACGCCCCGGGACAGGATCCTACAATGAGCAGTTCTTC

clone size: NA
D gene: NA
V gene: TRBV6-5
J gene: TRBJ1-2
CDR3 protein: CASSLGQPDGYTF
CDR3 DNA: TGTGCCAGCAGCCTTGGACAGCCCGATGGCTACACCTTC

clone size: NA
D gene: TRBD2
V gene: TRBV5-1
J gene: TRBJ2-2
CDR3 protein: CASNAFSSSGGNTGELFF
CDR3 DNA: TGCGCCAGCAACGCTTTTTCTTCTAGCGGGGGGAACACCGGGGAGCTGTTTTTT

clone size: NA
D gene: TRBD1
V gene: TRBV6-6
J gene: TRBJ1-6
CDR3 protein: CASSDRGLSPLHF
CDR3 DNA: TGTGCCAGCAGTGACAGGGGGCTTTCACCCCTCCACTTT

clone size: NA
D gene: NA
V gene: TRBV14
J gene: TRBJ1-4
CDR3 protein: CASSPRGQPATNEKLFF
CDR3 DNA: TGTGCCAGCAGCCCGAGAGGACAACCTGCAACTAATGAAAAACTGTTTTTT

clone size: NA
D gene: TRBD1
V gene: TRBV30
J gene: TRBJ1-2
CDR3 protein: CAWSRTGKSGYTF
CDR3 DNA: TGTGCCTGGAGTCGGACAGGGAAGTCTGGCTACACCTTC

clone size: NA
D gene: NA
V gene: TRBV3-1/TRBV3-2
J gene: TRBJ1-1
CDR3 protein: CASSQESGRGMNTEAFF
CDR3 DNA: TGTGCCAGCAGCCAAGAATCTGGGCGGGGGATGAACACTGAAGCTTTCTTT

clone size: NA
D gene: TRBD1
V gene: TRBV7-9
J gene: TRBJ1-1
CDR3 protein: CASSPGTVRLEAFF
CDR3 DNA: TGTGCCAGCAGCCCCGGGACAGTGAGGCTGGAAGCTTTCTTT

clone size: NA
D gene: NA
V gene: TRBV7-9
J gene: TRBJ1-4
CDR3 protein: CASTIFGEKLFF
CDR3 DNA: TGTGCCAGCACCATCTTCGGGGAAAAACTGTTTTTT

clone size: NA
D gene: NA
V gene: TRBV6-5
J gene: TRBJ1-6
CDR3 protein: CASTGSSYNSPLHF
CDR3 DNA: TGTGCCAGTACAGGGAGCTCCTATAATTCACCCCTCCACTTT

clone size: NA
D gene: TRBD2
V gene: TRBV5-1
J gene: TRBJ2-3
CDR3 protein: CASSTGGDTDTQYF
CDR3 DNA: TGCGCCAGCTCGACGGGGGGTGACACAGATACGCAGTATTTT

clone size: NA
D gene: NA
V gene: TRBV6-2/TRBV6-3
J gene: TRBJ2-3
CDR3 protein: CASSQTRGTDTQYF
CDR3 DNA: TGTGCCAGCAGCCAGACTAGAGGCACAGATACGCAGTATTTT

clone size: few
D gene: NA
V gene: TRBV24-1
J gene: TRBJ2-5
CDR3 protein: CATSATGLETQYF
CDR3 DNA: TGTGCCACCAGTGCCACAGGGCTAGAGACCCAGTACTTC

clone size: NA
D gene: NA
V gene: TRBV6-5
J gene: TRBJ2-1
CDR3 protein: CASTRSPGVYNEQFF
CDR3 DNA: TGTGCCAGCACCCGTTCGCCAGGGGTCTACAATGAGCAGTTCTTC

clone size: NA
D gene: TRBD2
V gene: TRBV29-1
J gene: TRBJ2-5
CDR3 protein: CSVDSGGTGTQYF
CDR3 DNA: TGCAGCGTTGATTCGGGGGGGACGGGGACCCAGTACTTC

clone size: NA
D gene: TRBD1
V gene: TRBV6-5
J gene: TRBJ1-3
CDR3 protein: CASSPGQSSGNTIYF
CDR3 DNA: TGTGCCAGCAGTCCGGGACAGTCCTCTGGAAACACCATATATTTT

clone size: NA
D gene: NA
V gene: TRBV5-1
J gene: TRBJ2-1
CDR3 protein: CASRKWSGPPYNEQFF
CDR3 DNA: TGCGCCAGCAGGAAATGGAGCGGGCCGCCCTACAATGAGCAGTTCTTC

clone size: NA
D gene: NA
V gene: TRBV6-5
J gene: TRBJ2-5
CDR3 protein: CASTTGYQETQYF
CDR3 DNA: TGTGCCAGCACCACGGGGTACCAAGAGACCCAGTACTTC

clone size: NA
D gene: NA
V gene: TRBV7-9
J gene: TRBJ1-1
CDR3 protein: CASSLSGNTEAFF
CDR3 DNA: TGTGCCAGCAGCTTATCGGGAAACACTGAAGCTTTCTTT

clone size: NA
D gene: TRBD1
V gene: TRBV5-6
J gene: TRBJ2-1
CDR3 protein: CASSLGTGLRNEQFF
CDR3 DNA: TGTGCCAGCAGCCTCGGGACAGGGTTGAGGAATGAGCAGTTCTTC

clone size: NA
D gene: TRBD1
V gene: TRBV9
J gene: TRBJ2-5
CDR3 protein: CASSLGTGQETQYF
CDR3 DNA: TGTGCCAGCAGCCTGGGGACAGGACAAGAGACCCAGTACTTC

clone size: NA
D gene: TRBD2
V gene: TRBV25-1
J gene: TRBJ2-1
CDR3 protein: CASSGPLGGTTYNEQFF
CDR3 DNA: TGTGCCAGCAGTGGTCCTTTGGGGGGGACTACCTACAATGAGCAGTTCTTC

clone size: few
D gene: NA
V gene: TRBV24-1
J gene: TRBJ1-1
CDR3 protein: CATSDPGAGKEAFF
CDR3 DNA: TGTGCCACCAGTGATCCTGGGGCGGGGAAAGAAGCTTTCTTT

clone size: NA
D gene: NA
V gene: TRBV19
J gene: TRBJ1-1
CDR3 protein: CASSPPAGRTEAFF
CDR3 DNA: TGTGCCAGTTCCCCTCCCGCAGGGCGAACTGAAGCTTTCTTT

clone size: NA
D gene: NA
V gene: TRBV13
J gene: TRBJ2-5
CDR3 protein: CASSSRTEETQYF
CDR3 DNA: TGTGCCAGCAGCTCTAGGACTGAAGAGACCCAGTACTTC

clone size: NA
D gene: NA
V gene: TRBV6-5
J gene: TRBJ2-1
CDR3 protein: CASSYASGTNYNEQFF
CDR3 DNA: TGTGCCAGCAGTTACGCGTCCGGGACAAACTACAATGAGCAGTTCTTC

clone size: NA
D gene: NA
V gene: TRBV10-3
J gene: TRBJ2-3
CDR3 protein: CAISAPQSPMNTQYF
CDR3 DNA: TGTGCCATCAGTGCCCCCCAGTCCCCCATGAATACGCAGTATTTT

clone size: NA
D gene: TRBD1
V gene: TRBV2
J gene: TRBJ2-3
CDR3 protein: CASRDRSPDTDTQYF
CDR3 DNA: TGTGCCAGCAGGGACAGGTCTCCTGACACAGATACGCAGTATTTT

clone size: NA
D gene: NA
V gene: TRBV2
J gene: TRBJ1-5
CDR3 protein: CASSSMGGDNQPQHF
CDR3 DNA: TGTGCCAGCAGCTCCATGGGGGGTGACAATCAGCCCCAGCATTTT

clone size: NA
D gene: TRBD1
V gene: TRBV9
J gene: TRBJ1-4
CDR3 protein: CASSVGTGANEKLFF
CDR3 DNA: TGTGCCAGCAGCGTTGGGACAGGCGCTAATGAAAAACTGTTTTTT

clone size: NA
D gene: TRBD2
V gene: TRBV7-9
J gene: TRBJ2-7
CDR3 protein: CASSPREGFSSYEQYF
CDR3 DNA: TGTGCCAGCAGTCCGCGGGAGGGCTTTAGCTCCTACGAGCAGTACTTC

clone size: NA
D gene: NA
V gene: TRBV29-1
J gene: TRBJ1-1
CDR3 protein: CSVAGSWAEAFF
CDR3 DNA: TGCAGCGTTGCCGGGAGTTGGGCTGAAGCTTTCTTT

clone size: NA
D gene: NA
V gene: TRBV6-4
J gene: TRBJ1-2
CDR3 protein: CASSDSTHGYTF
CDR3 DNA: TGTGCCAGCAGTGACTCAACACATGGCTACACCTTC

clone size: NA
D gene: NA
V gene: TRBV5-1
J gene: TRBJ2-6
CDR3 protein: CASSTSTGSGANVLTF
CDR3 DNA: TGCGCCAGCAGCACTTCCACAGGCTCTGGGGCCAACGTCCTGACTTTC

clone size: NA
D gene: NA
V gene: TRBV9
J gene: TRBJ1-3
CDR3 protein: CASSGEVTGNTIYF
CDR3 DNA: TGTGCCAGCAGCGGGGAGGTCACTGGAAACACCATATATTTT

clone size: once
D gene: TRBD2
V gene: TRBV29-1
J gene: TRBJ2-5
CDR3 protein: CSVSLAGRQETQYF
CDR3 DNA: TGCAGCGTCTCCCTAGCGGGGAGACAAGAGACCCAGTACTTC

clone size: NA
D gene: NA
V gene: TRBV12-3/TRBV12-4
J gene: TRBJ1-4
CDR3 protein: CASTREGGEKLFF
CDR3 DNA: TGTGCCAGCACCCGGGAGGGTGGCGAAAAACTGTTTTTT

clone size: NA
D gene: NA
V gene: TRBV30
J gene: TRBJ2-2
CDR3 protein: CAWRVRGNTGELFF
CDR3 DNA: TGTGCCTGGAGGGTCAGGGGCAACACCGGGGAGCTGTTTTTT

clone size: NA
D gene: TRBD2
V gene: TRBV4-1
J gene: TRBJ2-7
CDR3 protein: CASSQGLAGGPRSYEQYF
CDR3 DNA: TGCGCCAGCAGCCAAGGATTAGCGGGGGGCCCAAGGTCCTACGAGCAGTACTTC

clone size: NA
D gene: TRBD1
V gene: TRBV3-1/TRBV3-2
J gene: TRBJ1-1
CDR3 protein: CASSQTGLTEAFF
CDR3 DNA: TGTGCCAGCAGCCAGACAGGGTTGACTGAAGCTTTCTTT

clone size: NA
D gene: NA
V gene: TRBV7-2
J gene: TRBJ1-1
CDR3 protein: CASSWGGMNTEAFF
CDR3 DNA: TGTGCCAGCAGCTGGGGGGGCATGAACACTGAAGCTTTCTTT

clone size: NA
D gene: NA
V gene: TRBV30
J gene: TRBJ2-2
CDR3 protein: CAWSALQGFNTGELFF
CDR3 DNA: TGTGCCTGGAGCGCCCTTCAGGGGTTCAACACCGGGGAGCTGTTTTTT

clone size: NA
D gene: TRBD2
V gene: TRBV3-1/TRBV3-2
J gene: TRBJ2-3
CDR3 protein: CASSQSAGGPTQYF
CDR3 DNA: TGTGCCAGCAGCCAATCGGCGGGGGGGCCTACGCAGTATTTT

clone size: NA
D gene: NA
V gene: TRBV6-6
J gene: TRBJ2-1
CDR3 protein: CATSISDNEQFF
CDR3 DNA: TGTGCCACCTCCATTTCGGACAATGAGCAGTTCTTC

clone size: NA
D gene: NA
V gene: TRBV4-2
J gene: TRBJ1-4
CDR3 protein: CAPQEEGLNEKLFF
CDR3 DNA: TGTGCCCCCCAGGAGGAAGGGCTTAATGAAAAACTGTTTTTT

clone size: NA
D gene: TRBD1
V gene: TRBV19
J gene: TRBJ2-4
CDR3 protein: CASSTHRGRENIQYF
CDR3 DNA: TGTGCCAGTAGTACCCACAGGGGGCGCGAAAACATTCAGTACTTC

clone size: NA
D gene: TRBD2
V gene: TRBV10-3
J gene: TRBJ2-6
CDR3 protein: CAISESLGGGSGANVLTF
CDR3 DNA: TGTGCCATCAGTGAGTCACTGGGCGGGGGATCTGGGGCCAACGTCCTGACTTTC

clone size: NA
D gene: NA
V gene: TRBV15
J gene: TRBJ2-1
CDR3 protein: CATSRDQGNEQFF
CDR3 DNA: TGTGCCACCAGCAGAGATCAGGGGAATGAGCAGTTCTTC

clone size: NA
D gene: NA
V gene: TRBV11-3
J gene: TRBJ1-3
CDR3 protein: CASSGQGPGNTIYF
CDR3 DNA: TGTGCCAGCAGCGGGCAGGGGCCTGGAAACACCATATATTTT

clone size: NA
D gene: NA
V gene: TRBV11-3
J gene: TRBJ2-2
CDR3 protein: CASSLTGTKNTGELFF
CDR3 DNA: TGTGCCAGCAGCCTTACCGGGACAAAGAACACCGGGGAGCTGTTTTTT

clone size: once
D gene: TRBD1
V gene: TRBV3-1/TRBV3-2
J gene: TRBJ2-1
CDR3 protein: CASSQASGQGSNEQFF
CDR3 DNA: TGTGCCAGCAGCCAAGCCTCGGGACAGGGGTCGAATGAGCAGTTCTTC

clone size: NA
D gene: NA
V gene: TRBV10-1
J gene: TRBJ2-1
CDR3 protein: CASSESREDEQFF
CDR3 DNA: TGCGCCAGCAGTGAGTCCAGAGAGGATGAGCAGTTCTTC

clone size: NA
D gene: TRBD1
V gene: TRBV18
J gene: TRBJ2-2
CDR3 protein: CASSPGQGDTGELFF
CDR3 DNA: TGTGCCAGCTCACCGGGACAGGGGGACACCGGGGAGCTGTTTTTT